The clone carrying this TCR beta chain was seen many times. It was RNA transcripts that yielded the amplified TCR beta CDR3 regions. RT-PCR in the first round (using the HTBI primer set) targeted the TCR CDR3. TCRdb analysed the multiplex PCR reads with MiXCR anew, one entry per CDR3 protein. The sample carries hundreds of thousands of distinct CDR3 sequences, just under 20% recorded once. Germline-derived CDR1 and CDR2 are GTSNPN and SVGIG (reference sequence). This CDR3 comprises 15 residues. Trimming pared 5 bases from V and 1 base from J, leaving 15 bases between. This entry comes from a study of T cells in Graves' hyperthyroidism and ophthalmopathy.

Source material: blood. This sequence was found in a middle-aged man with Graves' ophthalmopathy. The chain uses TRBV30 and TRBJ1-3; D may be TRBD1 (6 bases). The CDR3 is CAWESGVRSGNTIYF. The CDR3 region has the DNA TGTGCCTGGGAATCAGGGGTCCGATCTGGAAACACCATATATTTT.